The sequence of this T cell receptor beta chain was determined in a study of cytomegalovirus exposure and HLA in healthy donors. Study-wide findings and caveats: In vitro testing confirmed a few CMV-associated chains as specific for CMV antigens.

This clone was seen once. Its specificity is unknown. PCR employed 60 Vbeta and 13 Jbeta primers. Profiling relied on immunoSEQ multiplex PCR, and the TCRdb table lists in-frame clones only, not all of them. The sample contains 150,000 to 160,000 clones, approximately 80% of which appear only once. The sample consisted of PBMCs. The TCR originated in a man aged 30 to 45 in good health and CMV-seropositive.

CDR3 nucleotide sequence: TGTGCCAGCAGCACGGGGACAGCGAACACTGAAGCTTTCTTT. Its protein is CASSTGTANTEAFF. The V gene is TRBV5-5, the J gene TRBJ1-1; 7 positions match TRBD1. Germline CDR1 reads SGHKS; CDR2 reads YYEKEE (reference sequence). The CDR3 has 14 residues. The V segment lost 4 bases and the J segment 1 base; nucleotides outside the gene matches: 4.